This T cell receptor beta chain is drawn from a study of T cells in Graves' hyperthyroidism and ophthalmopathy. TCR beta CDR3 regions were amplified from RNA. Using the HTBI primer set, a first-round RT-PCR was run on the TCR CDR3. Via MiXCR, TCRdb re-called the multiplex PCR reads, giving one row per CDR3 protein. The sample has 380,000 or so distinct CDR3 sequences, roughly 14% seen once. This clonotype showed up many times. What it binds is unknown. This CDR3 is 14 amino acids long. After removal of 4 bases from V and 5 bases from J, the junction contained 6 bases not matched to a gene. Graves' hyperthyroidism was deemed stable absent ophthalmopathy progression within 18 months. With a duration under 2 months, the hyperthyroidism was newly diagnosed in patients aged 18 to 65. Extraction of PBMCs used approximately 10 ml of fresh peripheral blood. General study findings and limits: From stable hyperthyroidism, ophthalmopathy was set apart by a 13 V-J model.

The TCR comes from a woman in her twenties or thirties with Graves' hyperthyroidism. Sequenced: blood. The chain employs TRBV12-3 or TRBV12-4 and TRBJ2-5; TRBD1 aligns across 8 bases. Written as DNA, the CDR3 is TGTGCCAGCAGTTGGACAGGACAGGGTGAGACCCAGTACTTC. It codes for CASSWTGQGETQYF.